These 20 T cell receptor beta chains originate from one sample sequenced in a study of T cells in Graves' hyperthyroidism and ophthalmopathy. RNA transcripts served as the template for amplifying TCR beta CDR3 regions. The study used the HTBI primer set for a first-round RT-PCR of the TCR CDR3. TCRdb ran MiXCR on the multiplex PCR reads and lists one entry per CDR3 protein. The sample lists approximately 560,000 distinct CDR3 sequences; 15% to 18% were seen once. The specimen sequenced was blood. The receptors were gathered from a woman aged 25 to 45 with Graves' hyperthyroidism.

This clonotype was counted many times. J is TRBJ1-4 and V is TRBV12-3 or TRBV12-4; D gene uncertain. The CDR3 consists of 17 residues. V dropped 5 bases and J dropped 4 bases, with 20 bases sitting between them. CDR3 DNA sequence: TGTGCCAGCAGTCCTATTAAGTGGCCGTTTTTTAATGAAAAACTGTTTTTT. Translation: CASSPIKWPFFNEKLFF.

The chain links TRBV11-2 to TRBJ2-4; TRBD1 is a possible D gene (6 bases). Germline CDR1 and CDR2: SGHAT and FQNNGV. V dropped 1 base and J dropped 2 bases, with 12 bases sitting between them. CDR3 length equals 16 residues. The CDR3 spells CASSLGAGVTKNIQYF. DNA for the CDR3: TGTGCCAGCAGCTTAGGGGCAGGGGTAACCAAAAACATTCAGTACTTC.

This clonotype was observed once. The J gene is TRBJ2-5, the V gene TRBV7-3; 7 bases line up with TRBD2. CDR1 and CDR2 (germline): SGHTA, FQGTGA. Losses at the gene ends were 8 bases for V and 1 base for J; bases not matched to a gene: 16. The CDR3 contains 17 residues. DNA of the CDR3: TGTGCCAGCTCACCACCGTCGGGGGGACCCCTCCAAGAGACCCAGTACTTC. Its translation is CASSPPSGGPLQETQYF.

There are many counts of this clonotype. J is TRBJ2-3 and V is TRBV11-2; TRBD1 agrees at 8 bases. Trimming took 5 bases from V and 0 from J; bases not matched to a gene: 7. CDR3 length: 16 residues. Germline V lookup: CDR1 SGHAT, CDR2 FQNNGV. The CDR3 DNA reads TGTGCCAGCAGCCCCGGACAGGGTCCTAGCACAGATACGCAGTATTTT. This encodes CASSPGQGPSTDTQYF.

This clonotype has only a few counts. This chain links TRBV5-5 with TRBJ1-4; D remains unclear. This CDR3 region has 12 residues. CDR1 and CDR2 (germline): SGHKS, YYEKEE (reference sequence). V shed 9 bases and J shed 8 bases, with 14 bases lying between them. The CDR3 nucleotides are TGTGCCACCGCTGCAGGCGACGAAAAACTGTTTTTT. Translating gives CATAAGDEKLFF. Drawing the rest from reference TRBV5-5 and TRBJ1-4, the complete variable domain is DAGVTQSPTHLIKTRGQQVTLRCSPISGHKSVSWYQQVLGQGPQFIFQYYEKEERGRGNFPDRFSARQFPNYSSELNVNALLLGDSALYLCATAAGDEKLFFGSGTQLSVL.

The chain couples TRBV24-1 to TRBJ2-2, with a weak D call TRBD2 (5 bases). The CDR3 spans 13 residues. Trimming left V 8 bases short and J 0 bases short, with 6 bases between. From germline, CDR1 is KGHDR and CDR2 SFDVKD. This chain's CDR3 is CATMDSNTGELFF. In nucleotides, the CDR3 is TGTGCCACCATGGACTCGAACACCGGGGAGCTGTTTTTT.

The CDR3 sequence is CASSQEGTSGNTGELFF. The CDR3 DNA sequence: TGCGCCAGCAGCCAGGAAGGGACTAGCGGGAACACCGGGGAGCTGTTTTTT. This sequence joins TRBV4-1 and TRBJ2-2, with 11 bases matching TRBD2. The CDR3 consists of 17 residues. J lost 1 base, V lost 3 bases, and 4 bases had no gene match. Germline CDR1 is MGHRA and CDR2 is YSYEKL.

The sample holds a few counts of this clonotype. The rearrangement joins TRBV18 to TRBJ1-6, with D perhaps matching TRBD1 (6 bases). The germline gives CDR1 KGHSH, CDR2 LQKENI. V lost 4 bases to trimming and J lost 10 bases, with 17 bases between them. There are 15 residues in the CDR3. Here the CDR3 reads CASSLSGDGESPLHF. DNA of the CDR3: TGTGCCAGCTCACTATCAGGGGACGGAGAATCACCCCTCCACTTT.

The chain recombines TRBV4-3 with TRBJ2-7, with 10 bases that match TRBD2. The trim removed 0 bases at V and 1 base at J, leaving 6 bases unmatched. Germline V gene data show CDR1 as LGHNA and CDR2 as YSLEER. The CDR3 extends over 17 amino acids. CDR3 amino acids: CASSQEALAGVSYEQYF. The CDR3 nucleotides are TGCGCCAGCAGCCAAGAGGCCCTAGCGGGAGTTTCCTACGAGCAGTACTTC.

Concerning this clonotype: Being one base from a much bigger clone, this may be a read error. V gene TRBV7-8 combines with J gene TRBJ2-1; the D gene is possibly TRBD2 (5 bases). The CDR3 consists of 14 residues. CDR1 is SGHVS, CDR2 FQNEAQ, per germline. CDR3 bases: TGTGCCGGCAGCTGGACTCTGCTGCGGAATGAGCAGTTCTTC. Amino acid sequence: CAGSWTLLRNEQFF.

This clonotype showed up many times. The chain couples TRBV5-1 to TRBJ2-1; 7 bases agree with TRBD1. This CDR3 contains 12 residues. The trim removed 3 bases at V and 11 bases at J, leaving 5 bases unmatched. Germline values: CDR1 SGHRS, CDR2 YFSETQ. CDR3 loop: CASSYRGHQQFF. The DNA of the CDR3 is TGCGCCAGCAGCTACAGGGGACATCAGCAGTTCTTC.

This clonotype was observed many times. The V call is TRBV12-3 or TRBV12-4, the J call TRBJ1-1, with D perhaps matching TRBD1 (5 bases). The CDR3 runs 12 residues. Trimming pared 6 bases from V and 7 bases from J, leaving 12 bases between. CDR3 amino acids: CASSPRAGEAFF. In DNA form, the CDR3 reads TGTGCCAGCAGCCCCAGGGCTGGTGAAGCTTTCTTT.

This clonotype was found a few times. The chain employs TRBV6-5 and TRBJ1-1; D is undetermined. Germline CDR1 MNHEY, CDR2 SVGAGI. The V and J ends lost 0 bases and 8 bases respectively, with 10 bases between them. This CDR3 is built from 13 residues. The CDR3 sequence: CASSYSRVGEAFF. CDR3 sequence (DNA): TGTGCCAGCAGTTACTCGAGGGTGGGCGAAGCTTTCTTT.

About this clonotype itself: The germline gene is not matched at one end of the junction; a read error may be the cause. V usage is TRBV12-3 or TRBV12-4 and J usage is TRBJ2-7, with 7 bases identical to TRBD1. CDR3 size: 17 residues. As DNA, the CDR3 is TGTGCCAGCAGCTTAGGTAATAGACAGGGTGGGTCCTACGAGCAGTACTTC. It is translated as CASSLGNRQGGSYEQYF.

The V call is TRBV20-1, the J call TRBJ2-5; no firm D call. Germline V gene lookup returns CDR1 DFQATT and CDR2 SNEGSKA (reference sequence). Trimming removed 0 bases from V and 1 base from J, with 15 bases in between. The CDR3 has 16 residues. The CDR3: CSARDDGVGSQETQYF. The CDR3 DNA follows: TGCAGTGCTAGAGATGATGGTGTAGGCTCCCAAGAGACCCAGTACTTC.

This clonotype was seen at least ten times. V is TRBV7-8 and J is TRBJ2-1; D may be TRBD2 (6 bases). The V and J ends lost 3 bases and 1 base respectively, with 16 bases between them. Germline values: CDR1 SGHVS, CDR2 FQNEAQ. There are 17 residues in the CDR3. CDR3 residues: CASSFTSLGGSYNEQFF. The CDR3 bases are TGTGCCAGCAGCTTCACCTCACTCGGGGGATCCTACAATGAGCAGTTCTTC.

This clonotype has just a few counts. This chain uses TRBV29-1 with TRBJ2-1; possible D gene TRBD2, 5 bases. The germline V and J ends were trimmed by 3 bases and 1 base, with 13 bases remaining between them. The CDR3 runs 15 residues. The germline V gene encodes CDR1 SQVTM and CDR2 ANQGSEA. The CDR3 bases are TGCAGCGTTGATGATAGCCGGGGATCCTACAATGAGCAGTTCTTC. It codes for CSVDDSRGSYNEQFF.

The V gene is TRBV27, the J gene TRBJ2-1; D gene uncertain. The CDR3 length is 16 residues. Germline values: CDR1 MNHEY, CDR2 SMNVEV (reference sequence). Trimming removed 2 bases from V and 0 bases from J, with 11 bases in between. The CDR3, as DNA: TGTGCCAGCAGTTTAGCCCGGCAGAGCTCCTACAATGAGCAGTTCTTC. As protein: CASSLARQSSYNEQFF.

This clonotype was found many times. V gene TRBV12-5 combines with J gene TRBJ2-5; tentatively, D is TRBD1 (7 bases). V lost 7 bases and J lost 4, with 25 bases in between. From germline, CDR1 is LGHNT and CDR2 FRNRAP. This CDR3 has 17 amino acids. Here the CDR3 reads CASAPGGTGPPGETQYF. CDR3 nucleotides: TGTGCTAGTGCCCCAGGGGGGACGGGACCGCCGGGAGAGACCCAGTACTTC. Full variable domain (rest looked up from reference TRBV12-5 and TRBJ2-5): DARVTQTPRHKVTEMGQEVTMRCQPILGHNTVFWYRQTMMQGLELLAYFRNRAPLDDSGMPKDRFSAEMPDATLATLKIQPSEPRDSAVYFCASAPGGTGPPGETQYFGPGTRLLVL.

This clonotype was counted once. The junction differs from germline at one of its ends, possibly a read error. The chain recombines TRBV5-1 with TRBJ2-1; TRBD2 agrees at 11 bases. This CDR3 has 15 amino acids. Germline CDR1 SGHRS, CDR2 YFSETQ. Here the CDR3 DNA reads TGTGCCAGCAGCTTGGAGGCTAGCGGGAGGTATGAGCAGTTCTTC. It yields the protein CASSLEASGRYEQFF.